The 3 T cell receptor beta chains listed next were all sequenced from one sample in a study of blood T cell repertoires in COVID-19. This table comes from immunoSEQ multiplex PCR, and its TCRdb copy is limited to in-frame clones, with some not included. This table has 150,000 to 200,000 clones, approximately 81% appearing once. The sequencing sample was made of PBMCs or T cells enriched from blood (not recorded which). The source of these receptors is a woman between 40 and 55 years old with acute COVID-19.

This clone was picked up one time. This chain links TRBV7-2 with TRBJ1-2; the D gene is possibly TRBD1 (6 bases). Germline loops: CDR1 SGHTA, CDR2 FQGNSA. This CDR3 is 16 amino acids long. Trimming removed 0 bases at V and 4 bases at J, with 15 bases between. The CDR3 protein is CASSLAGAVGFYGYTF. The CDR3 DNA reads TGTGCCAGCAGCTTAGCGGGGGCAGTAGGGTTCTATGGCTACACCTTC.

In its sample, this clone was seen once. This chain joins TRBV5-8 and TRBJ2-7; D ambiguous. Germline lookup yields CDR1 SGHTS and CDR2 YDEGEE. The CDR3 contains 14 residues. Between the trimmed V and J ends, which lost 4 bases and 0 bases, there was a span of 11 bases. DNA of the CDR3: TGTGCCAGCAGCCCGGCGGCCGGCTCCTACGAGCAGTACTTC. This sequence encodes CASSPAAGSYEQYF.

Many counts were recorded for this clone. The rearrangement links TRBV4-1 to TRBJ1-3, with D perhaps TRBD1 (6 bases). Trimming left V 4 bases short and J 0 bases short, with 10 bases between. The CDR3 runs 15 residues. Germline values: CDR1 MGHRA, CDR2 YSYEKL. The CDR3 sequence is CASSLTGLSGNTIYF. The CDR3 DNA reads TGCGCCAGCAGCCTTACAGGGCTCTCTGGAAACACCATATATTTT.